Shown below are 29 T cell receptor beta chains from a single sample sequenced in a study of regulatory T cells in long-lasting Graves disease. Arm-PCR of CDR3 regions and iRepertoire HTBI primers were the basis on which TCR beta libraries were built. MiXCR was run by TCRdb on the multiplex PCR reads, yielding one entry per CDR3 protein. The sample shows about 440,000 distinct CDR3 sequences, less than 20% of them seen only once. The time point denotes: newly diagnosed GD, antithyroid drugs for less than 3 months. Isolated PBMC RNA provided the starting material for the TCR library. This sample also appeared in a second study, on T cells in Graves' hyperthyroidism and ophthalmopathy.

The source was peripheral blood mononuclear cells (PBMCs), collected at new diagnosis, from a patient treated with antithyroid drugs. These receptors were taken from a woman under 30 with Graves disease.

Notes on this clonotype: This could be a read error, since a much larger clone is one nucleotide away. The V and J genes are TRBV2 and TRBJ1-6, with TRBD1 identical over 9 bases. CDR3 size: 13 residues. CDR1 and CDR2 (germline): SNHLY, FYNNEI. The CDR3 loop reads CASKQGASSPPHF. The CDR3 DNA reads TGTGCCAGCAAACAGGGGGCTAGCTCACCCCCCCACTTT.

The genes are TRBV5-1 and TRBJ2-7; 11 bases line up with TRBD1. Trimming cost V 4 bases and J 2 bases; bases outside gene matches: 8. The CDR3 runs to 16 residues. The germline CDR1 and CDR2 sequences are SGHRS and YFSETQ. DNA of the CDR3: TGCGCCAGCAGCCCCCAGGTGGGACAGGGGGCCTACGAGCAGTACTTC. Amino acids: CASSPQVGQGAYEQYF.

This clonotype was recorded at least ten times. The J gene is TRBJ2-1, the V gene TRBV11-2; TRBD2 matches at 11 bases. CDR1 SGHAT and CDR2 FQNNGV come from the germline V gene. Unmatched junction bases numbered 5, after V lost 4 bases and J lost 6 bases. The CDR3 spans 15 residues. The DNA of the CDR3 is TGTGCCAGCAGCTCACTAGCGGGAGCCCGCAATGAGCAGTTCTTC. Its protein product is CASSSLAGARNEQFF.

Ten or more counts support this clonotype. The CDR3 nucleotides read TGTGCCAGCAGGACGTGGGGATACAATGAGCAGTTCTTC. It codes for CASRTWGYNEQFF. The chain employs TRBV7-2 and TRBJ2-1, with D uncertain. Deletions cut 6 bases from V and 4 bases from J, with 10 bases between. There are 13 residues in the CDR3. The germline CDR1 and CDR2 sequences are SGHTA and FQGNSA.

This clonotype came up many times. The J gene is TRBJ2-1, the V gene TRBV30; D not resolved. Gene TRBJ2-5 matches the end of the DNA better, so the J call may be wrong. The CDR3 is 15 residues long. Per the germline V gene, CDR1 is GTSNPN and CDR2 is SVGIG (reference sequence). DNA of the CDR3: TGTGCCTGGAGGGGCGGAAACGCGGTTCAAGAGACCCAGTACTTC. It codes for CAWRGGNAVQETQYF.

This clonotype was observed at least ten times. The chain has TRBV5-1 and TRBJ2-2; unclear D gene. V was clipped by 6 bases and J by 0 bases, with 9 bases between them. The CDR3 totals 14 residues. The germline gives CDR1 SGHRS, CDR2 YFSETQ. The CDR3 region is CASNAEANTGELFF. CDR3 in DNA: TGCGCCAGCAACGCTGAGGCGAACACCGGGGAGCTGTTTTTT.

This clonotype came up many times. This rearrangement joins TRBV15 to TRBJ2-3, with D possibly called TRBD1 or TRBD2 (5 bases each). V lost 4 bases, J lost 6 bases, and 11 bases lay in between. The germline gives CDR1 LNHNV, CDR2 YYDKDF (reference sequence). CDR3 length equals 13 residues. Written as DNA, the CDR3 is TGTGCCACCAGCACCGGGACGGAGGATACGCAGTATTTT. Translation: CATSTGTEDTQYF.

This clonotype has just a few counts. The chain uses TRBV20-1 and TRBJ1-4; tentatively, D is TRBD1 (5 bases). Germline V lookup: CDR1 DFQATT, CDR2 SNEGSKA (reference sequence). V shed 0 bases and J shed 4 bases, with 12 bases lying between them. CDR3 length equals 15 residues. DNA of the CDR3: TGCAGTGCTAGAGATCTCCGACAGAGTAATGAAAAACTGTTTTTT. Translating gives CSARDLRQSNEKLFF.

This clonotype was seen at least ten times. The chain has TRBV13 and TRBJ2-3, with 7 bases fitting TRBD2. Per the germline V gene, CDR1 is PRHDT and CDR2 is FYEKMQ (reference sequence). Trimming removed 1 base from V and 5 bases from J; junction bases left unmatched: 3. The CDR3 consists of 14 residues. The chain's CDR3 is CASSLELARDTQYF. Here the CDR3 DNA reads TGTGCCAGCAGCTTAGAACTAGCGCGAGATACGCAGTATTTT.

This clonotype was seen a few times. The chain is built from TRBV12-3 or TRBV12-4 and TRBJ1-1; D unclear. The CDR3 runs to 13 residues. The ends were cut back, 6 bases at V and 2 bases at J, with 10 bases in the middle. The CDR3 DNA sequence: TGTGCCAGCAGCTTGGAATCCAACACTGAAGCTTTCTTT. Amino acid sequence: CASSLESNTEAFF.

This chain connects TRBV6-2 or TRBV6-3 to TRBJ2-2; tentatively, D is TRBD2 (5 bases). Germline loops: CDR1 MNHEY, CDR2 SVGEGT. This CDR3 comprises 13 residues. V shed 10 bases and J shed 2 bases, with 11 bases lying between them. The DNA for the CDR3 is TGTGCCACCCGGAGGCCCAACACCGGGGAGCTGTTTTTT. This encodes CATRRPNTGELFF.

This clonotype appeared a few times. V is TRBV12-3 or TRBV12-4 and J is TRBJ2-6; the match to TRBD2 covers 7 bases. This CDR3 has 18 residues. Trimming cost V 7 bases and J 1 base; bases outside gene matches: 13. In nucleotides, the CDR3 is TGTGCCAGCACCCCCGGGGAAGGGGAGGGGTCTGGGGCCAACGTCCTGACTTTC. Its translation: CASTPGEGEGSGANVLTF.

This clonotype was counted many times. The chain employs TRBV20-1 and TRBJ2-5, with TRBD1 identical over 7 bases. The V gene end was trimmed by 5 bases and the J gene end by 6 bases; junction bases not matched to a gene: 9. The CDR3 spans 13 residues. Germline-derived CDR1 and CDR2 are DFQATT and SNEGSKA (reference sequence). This CDR3 is CSAPGQRKKTQYF. CDR3 coding DNA: TGCAGTGCTCCGGGACAGCGTAAGAAGACCCAGTACTTC.

As concerns this clonotype: Since a far larger clone is one base different, this is likely a read error. This chain's CDR3 is CSAEGLANNEQYF. The CDR3 DNA sequence: TGCAGCGCGGAGGGACTAGCAAACAATGAGCAGTACTTC. The chain is built from TRBV29-1 and TRBJ2-7; 9 positions agree with TRBD2. CDR1 and CDR2 (germline): SQVTM, ANQGSEA. CDR3 length: 13 residues. V gave up 7 bases and J gave up 7 bases; unmatched junction bases: 11.

This clonotype has a handful of counts. Here the CDR3 DNA reads TGTGCCAGTAGTATACTCCCCGGGACTAGCGGGCATAAAGAGACCCAGTACTTC. Translating it yields CASSILPGTSGHKETQYF. V gene TRBV19 combines with J gene TRBJ2-5; TRBD2 matches 12 bases. The CDR3 is made up of 18 amino acids. Germline assignment: CDR1 LNHDA and CDR2 SQIVND (reference sequence). The trim removed 2 bases at V and 3 bases at J, leaving 10 bases unmatched.

Turning to this clonotype: At one end the junction does not follow the germline gene, possibly because of a read error. V and J are TRBV6-7 and TRBJ2-3; 8 bases agree with TRBD2. TRBV6-7 is reported as an ORF; its role is uncertain. CDR3 length equals 15 residues. CDR3 coding DNA: TGTGCCAGCCGTTACGGGACTAGTAGCACAGATACGCAGTATTTT. Amino acid sequence: CASRYGTSSTDTQYF.

This clonotype has a count of ten or more. This sequence joins TRBV5-6 and TRBJ1-2, with 9 positions matching TRBD1. The V and J ends lost 4 bases and 4 bases, in that order; junction bases with no gene match: 2. The CDR3 loop spans 13 amino acids. Germline V gene data show CDR1 as SGHDT and CDR2 as YYEEEE. The CDR3 is CASSPGQGYGYTF. CDR3 bases: TGTGCCAGCAGCCCGGGACAGGGCTATGGCTACACCTTC.

This chain links TRBV24-1 with TRBJ2-3; D may be TRBD1 or TRBD2 (5 bases each). The DNA matches TRBJ2-5 better at its end, which makes the J call doubtful. This CDR3 region has 15 residues. Per the germline V gene, CDR1 is KGHDR and CDR2 is SFDVKD. The CDR3 sequence is CATSEWGRRGETQYF. Written as DNA, the CDR3 is TGTGCCACCAGTGAGTGGGGACGGAGAGGGGAGACCCAGTACTTC.

This clonotype was observed at least ten times. The V and J genes are TRBV3-1 and TRBJ1-3; D perhaps matches TRBD1 (6 bases). Trimming took 5 bases from V and 0 from J, leaving 8 bases between them. CDR3 length equals 14 residues. Per the germline V gene, CDR1 is LGHDT and CDR2 is YNNKEL (reference sequence). CDR3 sequence: CASSRTDSGNTIYF. The CDR3 region has the DNA TGTGCCAGCAGCAGGACAGACTCTGGAAACACCATATATTTT.

This clonotype showed up many times. The chain recombines TRBV30 with TRBJ2-1, with 7 bases matching TRBD1. Germline V gives CDR1 GTSNPN, CDR2 SVGIG (reference sequence). The CDR3 spans 12 residues. V trimming: 3 bases; J trimming: 7 bases; junction bases outside the gene matches: 3. CDR3 DNA sequence: TGTGCCTGGAGCGGGACAGAGAATGAGCAGTTCTTC. It codes for CAWSGTENEQFF.

This clonotype was seen many times. The chain recombines TRBV27 with TRBJ2-7, with D perhaps matching TRBD2 (5 bases). Trimming cost V 5 bases and J 2 bases, with 16 bases left between them. The CDR3 sequence is 15 residues long. The germline V gene encodes CDR1 MNHEY and CDR2 SMNVEV (reference sequence). The chain's CDR3 is CASSPPGRRTYEQYF. The CDR3 bases are TGTGCCAGCAGTCCTCCTGGTCGGAGGACCTACGAGCAGTACTTC.

The table lists this clonotype with a few counts. The V gene is TRBV5-1, the J gene TRBJ1-4, with D unresolved. V lost 0 bases to trimming and J lost 8 bases, with 14 bases between them. Germline V gene lookup returns CDR1 SGHRS and CDR2 YFSETQ. CDR3 length: 15 amino acids. CDR3 region: CASSLEGSEMEKLFF. The CDR3 nucleotides read TGCGCCAGCAGCTTGGAGGGCTCAGAGATGGAAAAACTGTTTTTT.

This clonotype was observed at least ten times. This sequence joins TRBV7-2 and TRBJ2-1; 7 bases agree with TRBD2. J was trimmed by 3 bases and V by 5 bases; bases with no gene match: 10. This CDR3 has 16 residues. Per germline, CDR1 SGHTA and CDR2 FQGNSA. The DNA for the CDR3 is TGTGCCAGCAGCCAGTGGGGGGGAGTAGACTACAATGAGCAGTTCTTC. Translation gives CASSQWGGVDYNEQFF.

Remarks on this clonotype: A much larger clone lies a single base off, so this may be a read error. The chain joins TRBV7-8 to TRBJ1-1; D gene ambiguous. The CDR3 totals 13 residues. Germline V gives CDR1 SGHVS, CDR2 FQNEAQ. V was trimmed by 5 bases and J by 7 bases, leaving 14 bases between them. CDR3 nucleotides: TGTGCCAGCAGCGCCTCCCACGCGCGTGAAGCTTTCTTT. Its protein is CASSASHAREAFF.

This chain links TRBV6-2 or TRBV6-3 with TRBJ2-1, with a possible D match to TRBD1 (5 bases). V shed 2 bases and J shed 8 bases, with 16 bases lying between them. Germline CDR1 and CDR2: MNHEY and SVGEGT. The length of the CDR3 is 15 residues. The CDR3: CASSYDIKGYDEQFF. CDR3 sequence (DNA): TGTGCCAGCAGTTACGACATAAAGGGGTACGATGAGCAGTTCTTC.

This clonotype was detected ten times or more. This chain uses TRBV24-1 with TRBJ2-1; TRBD2 agrees at 7 bases. Per the germline V gene, CDR1 is KGHDR and CDR2 is SFDVKD. After removal of 5 bases from V and 6 bases from J, the junction contained 6 bases not matched to a gene. The CDR3 length is 14 residues. CDR3 amino acids: CATSGYWGGNEQFF. For the CDR3, the DNA is TGTGCCACCAGTGGCTACTGGGGGGGCAATGAGCAGTTCTTC.

CDR3: CATSRGLAGPYEQYF. CDR3 sequence (DNA): TGTGCCACCAGCAGAGGGCTAGCGGGACCCTACGAGCAGTACTTC. V usage is TRBV15 and J usage is TRBJ2-7; 9 bases are shared with TRBD2. Losses at the gene ends were 1 base for V and 2 bases for J; bases not matched to a gene: 3. CDR3 size: 15 residues. Per germline, CDR1 LNHNV and CDR2 YYDKDF (reference sequence).

This clonotype occurred a few times. The chain uses TRBV7-2 and TRBJ2-7; D is ambiguous. The germline CDR1 and CDR2 sequences are SGHTA and FQGNSA. This CDR3 has 15 amino acids. V lost 1 base, J lost 5 bases, and 15 bases lay in between. This CDR3 is CASSLGGRSLNEQYF. The CDR3 coding sequence is TGTGCCAGCAGCTTAGGTGGGCGGAGCCTTAACGAGCAGTACTTC. Variable domain in full (rest from reference TRBV7-2 and TRBJ2-7): GAGVSQSPSNKVTEKGKDVELRCDPISGHTALYWYRQSLGQGLEFLIYFQGNSAPDKSGLPSDRFSAERTGGSVSTLTIQRTQQEDSAVYLCASSLGGRSLNEQYFGPGTRLTVT.

This clonotype was detected ten times or more. The chain couples TRBV28 to TRBJ2-1; D is uncertain. The CDR3 length is 13 residues. Germline CDR1 reads MDHEN; CDR2 reads SYDVKM. Trimming took off 3 bases at V and 5 bases at J, with 8 bases between the two ends. The CDR3: CASSFGRDNEQFF. CDR3 sequence (DNA): TGTGCCAGCAGTTTCGGCCGAGACAATGAGCAGTTCTTC. Full variable domain (remainder filled in from reference TRBV28 and TRBJ2-1): DVKVTQSSRYLVKRTGEKVFLECVQDMDHENMFWYRQDPGLGLRLIYFSYDVKMKEKGDIPEGYSVSREKKERFSLILESASTNQTSMYLCASSFGRDNEQFFGPGTRLTVL.